This entry lists 32 T cell receptor beta chains sequenced from one sample in a study of control samples from healthy donors and cancer patients. Profiling relied on immunoSEQ multiplex PCR, and the TCRdb table lists in-frame clones only, not all of them. The repertoire holds about 140,000 clones, with roughly 89% as singletons. Sequencing used blood. The origin of the receptors is a man aged 30 to 39 in good health.

This clone was seen only a few times. The rearrangement uses TRBV3-1 (or the pseudogene TRBV3-2) and TRBJ1-3; D remains ambiguous. Germline CDR1 LGHDT, CDR2 YNNKEL (reference sequence). The CDR3 loop spans 16 amino acids. Trimming stripped 1 base from V and 0 bases from J, with 10 bases between. CDR3 nucleotides: TGTGCCAGCAGCCAAGTAGGTACCAGCTCTGGAAACACCATATATTTT. As protein: CASSQVGTSSGNTIYF.

The genes are TRBV18 and TRBJ2-7; 13 bases agree with TRBD2. The CDR3 spans 15 residues. Trimming at V came to 3 bases and at J to 3 bases, leaving 2 bases not matched to a gene. Germline loops: CDR1 KGHSH, CDR2 LQKENI. The CDR3 nucleotides are TGTGCCAGCTCACCCGGGACTAGCGGGAACTACGAGCAGTACTTC. It specifies CASSPGTSGNYEQYF.

This clone was found once. The rearrangement links TRBV2 to TRBJ2-1; the D gene could be TRBD1 or TRBD2 (5 bases each). The ends were cut back, 11 bases at V and 7 bases at J, with 21 bases in the middle. CDR1 is SNHLY, CDR2 FYNNEI, per germline. The CDR3 runs to 14 residues. CDR3 protein: CAGSRAGTGNEQFF. CDR3 in DNA: TGTGCCGGCTCTCGTGCCGGGACGGGGAATGAGCAGTTCTTC.

The chain employs TRBV18 and TRBJ1-1, with a possible D match to TRBD1 (5 bases). V was trimmed by 3 bases and J by 1 base, leaving 12 bases between them. The CDR3 is 15 amino acids. In germline, CDR1 is KGHSH, CDR2 LQKENI. Here the CDR3 reads CASSPAGGGNTEAFF. In DNA form, the CDR3 reads TGTGCCAGCTCACCCGCGGGCGGGGGGAACACTGAAGCTTTCTTT.

This sequence joins TRBV21-1 and TRBJ2-7; the table's D call of TRBD2 was not tested on the DNA. TRBV21-1 has pseudogene status. This CDR3 spans 16 amino acids. Here the CDR3 DNA reads TGTGCCAGCAGCTTTTTTGAGCGGGACCGAACCTACGAGCAGTACTTC. It encodes CASSFFERDRTYEQYF.

V gene TRBV11-2 combines with J gene TRBJ2-1; D is unresolved. The CDR3 has 13 residues. Germline CDR1 reads SGHAT; CDR2 reads FQNNGV. Trimming left V 1 base short and J 6 bases short, with 7 bases between. CDR3: CASSLVSGNEQFF. The DNA for the CDR3 is TGTGCCAGCAGCTTAGTATCCGGCAATGAGCAGTTCTTC.

This chain links TRBV12-5 with TRBJ2-1, with 10 positions matching TRBD2. Germline V lookup: CDR1 LGHNT, CDR2 FRNRAP. After removal of 0 bases from V and 4 bases from J, the junction contained 15 bases not matched to a gene. The CDR3 is 20 residues long. For the CDR3, the DNA is TGTGCTAGTGGTTTGGTACTTTCGGAGATCAGCGGGAGGGGATACAATGAGCAGTTCTTC. It specifies CASGLVLSEISGRGYNEQFF. Together with reference TRBV12-5 and TRBJ2-1, the CDR3 gives the full variable domain: DARVTQTPRHKVTEMGQEVTMRCQPILGHNTVFWYRQTMMQGLELLAYFRNRAPLDDSGMPKDRFSAEMPDATLATLKIQPSEPRDSAVYFCASGLVLSEISGRGYNEQFFGPGTRLTVL.

V is TRBV12-5 and J is TRBJ2-1, with unresolved D. Germline CDR1 reads LGHNT; CDR2 reads FRNRAP. The CDR3 extends over 17 amino acids. V lost 1 base to trimming and J lost 5 bases, with 18 bases between them. The CDR3 protein is CASGLGRTELAHNEQFF. The CDR3 DNA reads as TGTGCTAGTGGTTTGGGACGGACGGAGTTGGCGCACAATGAGCAGTTCTTC.

This clone was recorded only once. V gene TRBV19 combines with J gene TRBJ2-1, with a possible D match to TRBD2 (6 bases). Per germline, CDR1 LNHDA and CDR2 SQIVND (reference sequence). Trimming removed 6 bases at V and 8 bases at J, with 17 bases between. The CDR3 runs to 14 residues. The CDR3 DNA reads as TGTGCCAGTAGCGTAGGGACTGCCGGGCATGAGCAGTTCTTC. Amino acid sequence: CASSVGTAGHEQFF.

The chain combines TRBV4-3 with TRBJ1-1, with D unresolved. The CDR3 is 14 amino acids. V lost 0 bases and J 0 bases, leaving 5 bases between the germline ends. Germline CDR1 LGHNA, CDR2 YSLEER. For the CDR3, the DNA is TGCGCCAGCAGCCAAGATGGAATGAACACTGAAGCTTTCTTT. Protein product: CASSQDGMNTEAFF.

V is TRBV6-2 or TRBV6-3 and J is TRBJ2-3; perhaps TRBD2 as D (5 bases). Germline V gives CDR1 MNHEY, CDR2 SVGEGT. Trimming left V 4 bases short and J 6 bases short, with 11 bases between. There are 13 residues in the CDR3. The CDR3 region has the DNA TGTGCCAGCAGTTTTGGGGAGATGGATACGCAGTATTTT. Protein sequence: CASSFGEMDTQYF.

The rearrangement joins TRBV24-1 to TRBJ2-1, with a possible D match to TRBD1 (6 bases). This CDR3 comprises 16 residues. CDR1 KGHDR and CDR2 SFDVKD come from the germline V gene. Trimming stripped 4 bases from V and 5 bases from J, with 17 bases between. CDR3: CATSEGANGDHNEQFF. The DNA of the CDR3 is TGTGCCACCAGTGAGGGGGCTAACGGGGATCACAATGAGCAGTTCTTC.

This clone was detected once. Sequence at one end of the junction differs from germline and may be a read error. V gene TRBV3-1 (or the pseudogene TRBV3-2) combines with J gene TRBJ2-7; D is tentatively TRBD1 or TRBD2 (5 bases each). The CDR3 covers 15 residues. CDR1 is LGHDT, CDR2 YNNKEL, per germline (reference sequence). The CDR3: CASSQGGRFSSGLPF. CDR3 sequence (DNA): TGTGCCAGCAGCCAAGGGGGCCGGTTCAGCAGCGGCCTTCCATTC.

The chain uses TRBV5-4 and TRBJ2-5; TRBD1 agrees at 8 bases. The germline CDR1 and CDR2 sequences are SGHNT and YYREEE (reference sequence). V dropped 3 bases and J dropped 3; count of bases not matched to a gene: 4. The CDR3 is made up of 14 amino acids. This CDR3 is CASSSGQVKETQYF. The CDR3 region has the DNA TGTGCCAGCAGCTCGGGACAGGTTAAAGAGACCCAGTACTTC.

This clone was counted only a few times. The chain has TRBV6-5 and TRBJ2-4; TRBD1 matches at 11 bases. CDR1 and CDR2 from the germline V gene are MNHEY and SVGAGI. Trimming cost V 6 bases and J 8 bases; bases outside gene matches: 9. The length of the CDR3 is 15 residues. The chain's CDR3 is CASSQGTGGGDIQYF. The CDR3 DNA reads TGTGCCAGCAGCCAAGGGACAGGGGGTGGTGACATTCAGTACTTC.

The chain recombines TRBV5-1 with TRBJ1-3; D is ambiguous. From germline, CDR1 is SGHRS and CDR2 YFSETQ. Trimming shortened V by 0 bases and J by 0 bases, and 7 bases separated the two germline ends. This CDR3 is built from 15 residues. The CDR3 nucleotides are TGCGCCAGCAGCTTGGGGGAGAGCTCTGGAAACACCATATATTTT. Protein product: CASSLGESSGNTIYF. Drawing the rest from reference TRBV5-1 and TRBJ1-3, the complete variable domain is KAGVTQTPRYLIKTRGQQVTLSCSPISGHRSVSWYQQTPGQGLQFLFEYFSETQRNKGNFPGRFSGRQFSNSRSEMNVSTLELGDSALYLCASSLGESSGNTIYFGEGSWLTVV.

The chain combines TRBV19 with TRBJ2-7; maybe TRBD2 (7 bases). CDR1 and CDR2 (germline): LNHDA, SQIVND (reference sequence). V was cut by 5 bases and J by 3 bases, with 20 bases left in between. The CDR3 runs 16 residues. CDR3: CASSPRGGGAHYEQYF. CDR3 sequence (DNA): TGTGCCAGTAGTCCCCGCGGGGGCGGGGCCCACTACGAGCAGTACTTC.

The CDR3 sequence is CASSDRGYTEAFF. Here the CDR3 DNA reads TGTGCCAGCTCTGATCGGGGTTACACTGAAGCTTTCTTT. This rearrangement joins TRBV18 to TRBJ1-1; the D is unclear. Germline V gene data show CDR1 as KGHSH and CDR2 as LQKENI. The CDR3 contains 13 residues. Between the trimmed V and J ends, which lost 6 bases and 3 bases, there was a span of 11 bases.

V is TRBV9 and J is TRBJ2-7; perhaps TRBD1 as D (5 bases). Trimming shortened V by 3 bases and J by 0 bases, and 13 bases separated the two germline ends. The CDR3 is made up of 15 amino acids. Germline V gives CDR1 SGDLS, CDR2 YYNGEE. CDR3 region: CASSARATDSYEQYF. CDR3 in DNA: TGTGCCAGCAGCGCCCGAGCGACAGACTCCTACGAGCAGTACTTC. The full variable domain, its missing parts supplied by reference TRBV9 and TRBJ2-7, is DSGVTQTPKHLITATGQRVTLRCSPRSGDLSVYWYQQSLDQGLQFLIQYYNGEERAKGNILERFSAQQFPDLHSELNLSSLELGDSALYFCASSARATDSYEQYFGPGTRLTVT.

The rearrangement links TRBV6-5 to TRBJ2-7; 12 bases are shared with TRBD2. The length of the CDR3 is 15 residues. CDR1 is MNHEY, CDR2 SVGAGI, per germline. V lost 6 bases and J lost 2; bases outside the gene matches: 5. The CDR3 reads CASRKRLAGAYEQYF. For the CDR3, the DNA is TGTGCCAGCAGAAAAAGACTAGCGGGAGCCTACGAGCAGTACTTC.

The chain uses TRBV11-2 and TRBJ2-7; D may correspond to TRBD1 or TRBD2 (5 bases each). The CDR3 totals 14 residues. Deletions cut 1 base from V and 3 bases from J, with 10 bases between. Germline values: CDR1 SGHAT, CDR2 FQNNGV. The CDR3 spells CASSLVGVNYEQYF. The CDR3 DNA follows: TGTGCCAGCAGCTTAGTGGGGGTGAACTACGAGCAGTACTTC.

The chain joins TRBV11-2 to TRBJ1-2; D unclear. V shed 4 bases and J shed 1 base, with 13 bases lying between them. CDR1 and CDR2 (germline): SGHAT, FQNNGV. The CDR3 is made up of 15 amino acids. The DNA of the CDR3 is TGTGCCAGCAGCTCAAGTTTTGGGAATAACTATGGCTACACCTTC. Protein sequence: CASSSSFGNNYGYTF.

The genes are TRBV20-1 and TRBJ1-6; D is unresolved. Germline lookup yields CDR1 DFQATT and CDR2 SNEGSKA (reference sequence). The CDR3 spans 15 residues. The V end lost 3 bases, the J end lost 0 bases, and 9 bases lay between the germline ends. The CDR3 coding sequence is TGCAGTGCTAGTGTCGGGAGCTCCTATAATTCACCCCTCCACTTT. The encoded protein is CSASVGSSYNSPLHF.

The chain joins TRBV7-2 to TRBJ2-1, with TRBD2 matching over 10 bases. V shed 4 bases, J shed 7 bases, and the junction held 7 bases outside the gene matches. In germline, CDR1 is SGHTA, CDR2 FQGNSA. This CDR3 contains 15 residues. The CDR3 spells CASSSRSGRANEQFF. The CDR3 DNA is TGTGCCAGCAGCTCTAGGAGCGGGAGGGCAAATGAGCAGTTCTTC.

The chain combines TRBV4-3 with TRBJ2-7; 9 bases fit TRBD1. Germline V gene sequence: CDR1 LGHNA, CDR2 YSLEER. J was trimmed by 4 bases and V by 0 bases; bases with no gene match: 7. The CDR3 runs to 16 residues. Here the CDR3 reads CASSQDFGTGFYEQYF. CDR3 bases: TGCGCCAGCAGCCAAGATTTCGGGACAGGGTTTTACGAGCAGTACTTC.

J is TRBJ2-2 and V is TRBV28; a weak D match, TRBD2 (7 bases). This CDR3 has 18 residues. CDR1 is MDHEN and CDR2 is SYDVKM in the germline V gene. Trimming pared 5 bases from V and 3 bases from J, leaving 22 bases between. The CDR3 spells CASSRPRGGRRDTGELFF. The CDR3 DNA sequence: TGTGCCAGCAGTCGTCCCAGGGGAGGGAGAAGGGACACCGGGGAGCTGTTTTTT.

The chain couples TRBV19 to TRBJ1-6; 7 nucleotides line up with TRBD1. With V trimmed by 3 bases and J by 8 bases, 4 bases remained unmatched. Germline V CDR1 and CDR2: LNHDA, SQIVND (reference sequence). This CDR3 region has 14 residues. This CDR3 is CASSIGTEYSPLHF. CDR3 sequence (DNA): TGTGCCAGTAGTATCGGGACAGAGTATTCACCCCTCCACTTT.

This sequence joins TRBV15 and TRBJ1-1; D gene ambiguous. V gave up 0 bases and J gave up 0 bases, with 8 bases separating them. Looked up from germline, CDR1 is LNHNV and CDR2 is YYDKDF (reference sequence). The CDR3 is 15 amino acids. The CDR3 nucleotides are TGTGCCACCAGCAGAGATGGATTGGTGAACACTGAAGCTTTCTTT. Protein product: CATSRDGLVNTEAFF. Filled out from reference TRBV15 and TRBJ1-1, the complete variable domain reads DAMVIQNPRYQVTQFGKPVTLSCSQTLNHNVMYWYQQKSSQAPKLLFHYYDKDFNNEADTPDNFQSRRPNTSFCFLDIRSPGLGDTAMYLCATSRDGLVNTEAFFGQGTRLTVV.

This clone was picked up one time. CDR3 coding DNA: TGTGCCAGCAGTTCTTTAGCGGGCCTCCACTACGAGCAGTACTTC. Protein sequence: CASSSLAGLHYEQYF. The chain employs TRBV27 and TRBJ2-7; 7 bases are shared with TRBD2. Trimming at V came to 4 bases and at J to 3 bases, leaving 9 bases not matched to a gene. The CDR3 has 15 residues. The germline V gene encodes CDR1 MNHEY and CDR2 SMNVEV (reference sequence).

The chain links TRBV20-1 to TRBJ1-3, with TRBD1 as a possible D gene (5 bases). CDR1 is DFQATT, CDR2 SNEGSKA, per germline (reference sequence). The V and J ends lost 3 bases and 3 bases respectively, with 15 bases between them. The CDR3 is 15 residues long. In nucleotides, the CDR3 is TGCAGTGCTAGTCTGCAGGGCGCTTTTGGAAACACCATATATTTT. Translated, it gives CSASLQGAFGNTIYF.

CDR3 residues: CASSIMAGYQPQHF. The CDR3 region has the DNA TGTGCCAGTAGTATTATGGCAGGCTATCAGCCCCAGCATTTT. The chain uses TRBV19 and TRBJ1-5; D is undetermined. The CDR3 spans 14 residues. Germline CDR1 LNHDA, CDR2 SQIVND (reference sequence). Deletions cut 3 bases from V and 5 bases from J, with 11 bases between.

The count of this clone is one. V and J are TRBV5-4 and TRBJ2-1; TRBD1 might be the D (6 bases). Germline V CDR1 and CDR2: SGHNT, YYREEE (reference sequence). This CDR3 is built from 16 residues. V was trimmed by 2 bases and J by 4 bases, leaving 16 bases between them. CDR3 loop: CASSLVGGQLYNEQFF. The CDR3 nucleotides are TGTGCCAGCAGCTTAGTCGGTGGACAGCTGTACAATGAGCAGTTCTTC.